The 19 T cell receptor beta chains listed next were all sequenced from one sample in a study of shared clonotypes between healthy human individuals. Naive CD8 cells were CD45RO-negative, positively selected for CCR7, excluding terminally differentiated effector memory CD45RA+ cells. The table came from immunoSEQ multiplex PCR; TCRdb's copy has only in-frame clones and leaves some out. Found here are fewer than 1 million clones, roughly 96% of them singletons; the top ten hold approximately 0.2%. The sample consisted of naive CD8+ T cells sorted from blood. The receptors were gathered from a man younger than 45 in good health.

The V call is TRBV19, the J call TRBJ2-1; possibly TRBD1 for D (6 bases). Looked up from germline, CDR1 is LNHDA and CDR2 is SQIVND (reference sequence). CDR3 size: 13 residues. The ends were cut back, 8 bases at V and 8 bases at J, with 16 bases in the middle. The CDR3 is CASAGTGLHEQFF. CDR3 nucleotides: TGTGCCAGTGCCGGAACAGGGCTTCATGAGCAGTTCTTC. The full variable domain, in which reference TRBV19 and TRBJ2-1 provide the parts outside the CDR3, is DGGITQSPKYLFRKEGQNVTLSCEQNLNHDAMYWYRQDPGQGLRLIYYSQIVNDFQKGDIAEGYSVSREKKESFPLTVTSAQKNPTAFYLCASAGTGLHEQFFGPGTRLTVL.

V and J are TRBV6-4 and TRBJ2-7; 10 nucleotides agree with TRBD2. The V and J ends lost 3 bases and 0 bases, in that order; junction bases with no gene match: 11. CDR3 length equals 18 residues. Germline CDR1 MRHNA, CDR2 SNTAGT. This CDR3 reads CASSDGLAGERGSYEQYF. The CDR3 coding sequence is TGTGCCAGCAGTGATGGGCTAGCGGGAGAAAGGGGCTCCTACGAGCAGTACTTC.

This clone was seen a single time. The chain is built from TRBV27 and TRBJ2-7; tentatively, D is TRBD1 (5 bases). The CDR3 totals 14 residues. CDR1 MNHEY and CDR2 SMNVEV come from the germline V gene (reference sequence). Trimming removed 5 bases at V and 2 bases at J, with 13 bases between. For the CDR3, the DNA is TGTGCCAGCAGTCTCTCGACAGTCCCCTACGAGCAGTACTTC. As protein: CASSLSTVPYEQYF.

The chain carries TRBV25-1 and TRBJ2-1; 8 bases match TRBD1. Germline V gene lookup returns CDR1 MGHDK and CDR2 SYGVNS. This CDR3 is built from 14 residues. The trim removed 6 bases at V and 3 bases at J, leaving 4 bases unmatched. The CDR3 nucleotides are TGTGCCAGCAGCTGGACAGGGAACTACAATGAGCAGTTCTTC. It translates to CASSWTGNYNEQFF.

In DNA, the CDR3 is TGTGCCAGCAGCTCCTTGGTCCCCACAGATACGCAGTATTTT. It specifies CASSSLVPTDTQYF. J is TRBJ2-3 and V is TRBV7-6; no firm D call. The CDR3 totals 14 residues. CDR1 is SGHVS, CDR2 FNYEAQ, per germline. With 4 bases removed from V and 2 bases from J, the gap between germline ends came to 10 bases. Based on the CDR3 plus reference TRBV7-6 and TRBJ2-3, the full variable domain is GAGVSQSPRYKVTKRGQDVALRCDPISGHVSLYWYRQALGQGPEFLTYFNYEAQQDKSGLPNDRFSAERPEGSISTLTIQRTEQRDSAMYRCASSSLVPTDTQYFGPGTRLTVL.

Details on this clone: This specimen includes other DNA sequences encoding the same CDR3. The gene calls are TRBV6-1 and TRBJ1-1; 10 nucleotides agree with TRBD1. J lost 4 bases, V lost 6 bases, and 5 bases had no gene match. The CDR3 extends over 14 amino acids. Germline lookup yields CDR1 MNHNS and CDR2 SASEGT. The CDR3 is CASSPWDRGTEAFF. CDR3 bases: TGTGCCAGCAGCCCATGGGACAGGGGCACTGAAGCTTTCTTT.

This sequence joins TRBV19 and TRBJ1-3; D is uncertain. The CDR3 runs 13 residues. Trimming shortened V by 8 bases and J by 4 bases, and 12 bases separated the two germline ends. Germline V gives CDR1 LNHDA, CDR2 SQIVND (reference sequence). CDR3 sequence: CASVSENGNTIYF. The CDR3 DNA follows: TGTGCCAGTGTCTCAGAGAACGGAAACACCATATATTTT. Drawing the rest from reference TRBV19 and TRBJ1-3, the complete variable domain is DGGITQSPKYLFRKEGQNVTLSCEQNLNHDAMYWYRQDPGQGLRLIYYSQIVNDFQKGDIAEGYSVSREKKESFPLTVTSAQKNPTAFYLCASVSENGNTIYFGEGSWLTVV.

The V call is TRBV9, the J call TRBJ2-1, with 8 bases matching TRBD1. This CDR3 spans 14 amino acids. Germline V gene sequence: CDR1 SGDLS, CDR2 YYNGEE. J gave up 9 bases and V 3 bases, and 8 bases lay outside the gene matches. The CDR3 region has the DNA TGTGCCAGCAGCGCAACGACAGGGGTGGGTGAGCAGTTCTTC. It encodes CASSATTGVGEQFF.

The chain has TRBV13 and TRBJ2-7; 16 nucleotides line up with TRBD2. The germline CDR1 and CDR2 sequences are PRHDT and FYEKMQ (reference sequence). CDR3 length equals 15 residues. V lost 5 bases and J lost 6; bases outside the gene matches: 4. CDR3 in amino acids: CASSPGLAGGAEQYF. The CDR3 DNA reads TGTGCCAGCAGCCCGGGACTAGCGGGAGGGGCCGAGCAGTACTTC.

The V gene is TRBV27, the J gene TRBJ2-7; 7 nucleotides agree with TRBD2. V shed 6 bases and J 3 bases; nucleotides not matched to a gene: 5. Looked up from germline, CDR1 is MNHEY and CDR2 is SMNVEV (reference sequence). This CDR3 has 13 residues. The CDR3 DNA reads TGTGCCAGCAGCGTGGGGAGGGGCTACGAGCAGTACTTC. Translation gives CASSVGRGYEQYF.

The rearrangement links TRBV9 to TRBJ2-1, with D possibly TRBD1 on 6 matching bases. Deletions cut 4 bases from V and 5 bases from J, with 19 bases between. Germline V gene sequence: CDR1 SGDLS, CDR2 YYNGEE. This CDR3 is built from 16 residues. The CDR3 reads CASSFHRELIHNEQFF. Here the CDR3 DNA reads TGTGCCAGCAGCTTTCACAGGGAATTAATACACAATGAGCAGTTCTTC.

The CDR3, as DNA: TGTGCCAGCGGTCAGGGAAATCAGCCCCAGCATTTT. This gives the protein CASGQGNQPQHF. The chain links TRBV25-1 to TRBJ1-5, with D perhaps TRBD1 (5 bases). The CDR3 loop spans 12 amino acids. CDR1 MGHDK and CDR2 SYGVNS come from the germline V gene. V was cut by 8 bases and J by 4 bases, with 9 bases left in between.

This clone was seen a single time. The chain joins TRBV29-1 to TRBJ1-1; perhaps TRBD1 as D (5 bases). The V end lost 5 bases, the J end lost 3 bases, and 13 bases lay between the germline ends. This CDR3 is built from 13 residues. Germline V lookup: CDR1 SQVTM, CDR2 ANQGSEA. The CDR3: CSVTGGGDTEAFF. Here the CDR3 DNA reads TGCAGCGTTACTGGGGGGGGAGACACTGAAGCTTTCTTT.

The rearrangement links TRBV4-3 to TRBJ1-1; D is possibly TRBD1 (6 bases). This CDR3 contains 16 residues. V lost 0 bases to trimming and J lost 4 bases, with 15 bases between them. Germline assignment: CDR1 LGHNA and CDR2 YSLEER. In DNA, the CDR3 is TGCGCCAGCAGCCAAGATACGGGGGGGCTAGGCACTGAAGCTTTCTTT. This encodes CASSQDTGGLGTEAFF.

This sequence joins TRBV18 and TRBJ2-7, with TRBD2 matching 8 bases. V lost 2 bases and J lost 0; bases outside the gene matches: 9. The CDR3 covers 17 residues. Germline V gives CDR1 KGHSH, CDR2 LQKENI. The DNA for the CDR3 is TGTGCCAGCTCACCAAATTTAGCGGGGAGCGCCTCCTACGAGCAGTACTTC. Translating it yields CASSPNLAGSASYEQYF.

The chain links TRBV13 to TRBJ2-5; the match to TRBD2 covers 8 bases. J lost 5 bases, V lost 4 bases, and 3 bases had no gene match. Germline CDR1 is PRHDT and CDR2 is FYEKMQ (reference sequence). The CDR3 contains 13 residues. CDR3 in DNA: TGTGCCAGCAGCTCCGGCGGGGGGGAGACCCAGTACTTC. It is translated as CASSSGGGETQYF.

J is TRBJ2-4 and V is TRBV4-3; unclear D gene. Germline CDR1 LGHNA, CDR2 YSLEER. V was pared by 5 bases and J by 6 bases, with 17 bases between. The CDR3 extends over 15 amino acids. This CDR3 reads CASSEGGAPGNIQYF. CDR3 DNA: TGCGCCAGCAGCGAAGGTGGCGCACCGGGAAACATTCAGTACTTC.

V usage is TRBV9 and J usage is TRBJ2-1; 7 bases fit TRBD2. The J segment lost 7 bases and the V segment lost 3 bases, leaving 7 bases of the junction unmatched. The CDR3 contains 14 residues. Germline CDR1 SGDLS, CDR2 YYNGEE. The CDR3 protein is CASSGRGSGNEQFF. CDR3 DNA sequence: TGTGCCAGCAGCGGGCGGGGGAGTGGAAATGAGCAGTTCTTC.

This clone showed up just once. The rearrangement uses TRBV5-1 and TRBJ2-5, with D tentatively TRBD2 (7 bases). This CDR3 has 16 residues. V was pared by 4 bases and J by 2 bases, with 18 bases between. From germline, CDR1 is SGHRS and CDR2 YFSETQ. The CDR3 protein is CASSLRTGGLQETQYF. Here the CDR3 DNA reads TGCGCCAGCAGCCTCCGGACGGGGGGCCTTCAAGAGACCCAGTACTTC.